This is a list of T cell receptor beta chains from one sample in a study of blood T cell repertoires in COVID-19. Here immunoSEQ multiplex PCR was the method, and the copy in TCRdb shows in-frame clones only, minus some. The sample contains about 310,000 clones, around 90% of which appear only once. The sequenced material came from peripheral blood. The receptors derive from a man in his forties or fifties with active or convalescent COVID-19. Each CDR3 is given with its conserved first and last residue. The D gene is left open where the match is weak. Size is stated for part of the rows, as once, few or many counts, or as a class when the clone is expanded.

j_call	d_call	clone_size	v_call	cdr3_nt	cdr3_aa
TRBJ1-6	NA	NA	TRBV28	TGTGCCAGCAGTTTGCCCCCGGGGGGGCCTAATTCACCCCTCCACTTT	CASSLPPGGPNSPLHF
TRBJ1-6	TRBD1	NA	TRBV27	TGTGCCAGCAGTCCCTTCGGGAGGGGGCTTAATAATTCACCCCTCCACTTT	CASSPFGRGLNNSPLHF
TRBJ1-5	TRBD1	NA	TRBV4-1	TGCGCCAGCAGCCAAGTTAGGGGACAGAATCAGCCCCAGCATTTT	CASSQVRGQNQPQHF
TRBJ2-5	NA	few	TRBV4-2	TGTGCCAGCAGCCAAGACGTCCTCCTACAAGAGACCCAGTACTTC	CASSQDVLLQETQYF
TRBJ2-3	TRBD2	NA	TRBV10-1	TGCGCCAGCAGTCCGGGACTAGCGGTAGAGGTGGATACGCAGTATTTT	CASSPGLAVEVDTQYF
TRBJ1-4	NA	NA	TRBV28	TGTGCCAGCAAAGAGGGCGACACGCTCGGTGAAAAACTGTTTTTT	CASKEGDTLGEKLFF
TRBJ2-5	TRBD1	once	TRBV5-1	TGCACCTCGACAGGGGGCAGCCAAGAGACCCAGTACTTC	CTSTGGSQETQYF
TRBJ1-5	NA	few	TRBV2	TGTGCCAGTCGGGCGGGTCTTAGCAATCAGCCCCAGCATTTT	CASRAGLSNQPQHF
TRBJ2-6	TRBD2	NA	TRBV7-3	TGTGCCAGCAGCCTCCTAGCGGGAGTTAGTGGGGCCAACGTCCTGACTTTC	CASSLLAGVSGANVLTF
TRBJ2-1	TRBD2	once	TRBV7-3	TGTGCCAGCAGCTTAAACCCAGGGAGTGGCGGGGGGCCTTACAATGAGCAGTTCTTC	CASSLNPGSGGGPYNEQFF
TRBJ1-4	TRBD1	NA	TRBV19	TGTGCCAGTAGTTGGGACAGGGCTAATGAAAAACTGTTTTTT	CASSWDRANEKLFF
TRBJ2-7	NA	NA	TRBV30	TGTGCCTGGAGTGCGCCGGACATCGGGTACGAGCAGTACTTC	CAWSAPDIGYEQYF
TRBJ1-2	NA	NA	TRBV11-2	TGTGCCAGCAGCTTATGGGCAGCAGGACTCTATGGCTACACCTTC	CASSLWAAGLYGYTF